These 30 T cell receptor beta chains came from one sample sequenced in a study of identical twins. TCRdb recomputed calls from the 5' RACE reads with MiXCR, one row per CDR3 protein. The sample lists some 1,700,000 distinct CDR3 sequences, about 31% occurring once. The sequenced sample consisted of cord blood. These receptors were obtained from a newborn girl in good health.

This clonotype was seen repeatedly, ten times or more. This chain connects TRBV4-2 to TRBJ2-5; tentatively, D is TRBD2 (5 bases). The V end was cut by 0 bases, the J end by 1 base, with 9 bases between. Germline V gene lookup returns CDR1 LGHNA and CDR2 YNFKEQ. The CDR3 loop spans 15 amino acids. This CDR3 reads CASSQDLLGQETQYF. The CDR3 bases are TGTGCCAGCAGCCAAGATTTACTAGGCCAAGAGACCCAGTACTTC.

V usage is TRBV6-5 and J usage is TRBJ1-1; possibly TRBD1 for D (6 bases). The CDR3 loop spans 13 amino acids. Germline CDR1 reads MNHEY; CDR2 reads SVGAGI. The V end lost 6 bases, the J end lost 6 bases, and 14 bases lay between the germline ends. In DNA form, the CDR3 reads TGTGCCAGCAGGCGTAACAGGGCATCTGAAGCTTTCTTT. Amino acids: CASRRNRASEAFF.

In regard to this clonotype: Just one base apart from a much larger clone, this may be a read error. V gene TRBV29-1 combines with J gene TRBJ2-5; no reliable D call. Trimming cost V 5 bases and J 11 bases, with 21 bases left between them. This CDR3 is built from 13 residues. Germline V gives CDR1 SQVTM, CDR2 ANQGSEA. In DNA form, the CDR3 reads TGCAGCGTTCGAACTTACGCGCTCAATGAGCAGTACTTC. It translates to CSVRTYALNEQYF.

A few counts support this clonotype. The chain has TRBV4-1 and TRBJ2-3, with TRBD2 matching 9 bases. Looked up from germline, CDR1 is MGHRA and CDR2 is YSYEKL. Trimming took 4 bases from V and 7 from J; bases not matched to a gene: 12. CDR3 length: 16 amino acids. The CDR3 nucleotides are TGCGCCAGCAGCCGAGTAGCGGGGGATACTAGGAATACGCAGTATTTT. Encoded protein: CASSRVAGDTRNTQYF.

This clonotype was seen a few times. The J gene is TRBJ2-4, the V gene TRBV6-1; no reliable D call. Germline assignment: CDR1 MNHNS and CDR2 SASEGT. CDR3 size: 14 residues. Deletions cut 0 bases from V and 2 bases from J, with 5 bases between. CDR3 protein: CASSEAGPKNIQYF. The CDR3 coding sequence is TGTGCCAGCAGTGAAGCAGGGCCCAAAAACATTCAGTACTTC.

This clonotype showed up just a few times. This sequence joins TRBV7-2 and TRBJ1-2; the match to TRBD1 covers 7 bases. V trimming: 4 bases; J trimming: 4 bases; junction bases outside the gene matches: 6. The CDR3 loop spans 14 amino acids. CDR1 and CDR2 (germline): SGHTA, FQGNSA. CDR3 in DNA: TGTGCCAGCAGCTGGGACAGAACCTCCTATGGCTACACCTTC. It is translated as CASSWDRTSYGYTF.

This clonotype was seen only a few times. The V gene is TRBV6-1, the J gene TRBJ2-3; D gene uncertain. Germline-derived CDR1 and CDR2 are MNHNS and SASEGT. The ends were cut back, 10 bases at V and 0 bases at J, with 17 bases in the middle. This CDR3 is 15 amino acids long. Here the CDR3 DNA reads TGTGCCACTACCCTTGGCGTATCTAGCACAGATACGCAGTATTTT. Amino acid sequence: CATTLGVSSTDTQYF.

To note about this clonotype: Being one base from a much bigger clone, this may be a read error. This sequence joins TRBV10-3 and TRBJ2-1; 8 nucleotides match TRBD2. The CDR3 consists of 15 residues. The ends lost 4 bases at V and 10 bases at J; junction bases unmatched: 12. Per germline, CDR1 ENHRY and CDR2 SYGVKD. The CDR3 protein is CAISAGLGDSYEQFF. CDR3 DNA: TGTGCCATCAGTGCGGGACTAGGGGACTCCTACGAGCAGTTCTTC.

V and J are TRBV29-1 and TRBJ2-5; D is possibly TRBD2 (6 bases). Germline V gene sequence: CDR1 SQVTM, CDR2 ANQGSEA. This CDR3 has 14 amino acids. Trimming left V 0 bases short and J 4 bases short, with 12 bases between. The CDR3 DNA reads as TGCAGCGTTGAAGAGGAGGGATTGGGAGAGACCCAGTACTTC. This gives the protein CSVEEEGLGETQYF.

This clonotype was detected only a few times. The CDR3, as DNA: TGCGCCAGCAGCTTGGCTGCGGGGGCCGGCACAGATACGCAGTATTTT. Amino acid sequence: CASSLAAGAGTDTQYF. This chain links TRBV5-1 with TRBJ2-3; maybe TRBD2 (7 bases). The CDR3 runs 16 residues. Trimming took 0 bases from V and 1 from J, leaving 12 bases between them. The V gene's germline CDR1 is SGHRS and CDR2 YFSETQ.

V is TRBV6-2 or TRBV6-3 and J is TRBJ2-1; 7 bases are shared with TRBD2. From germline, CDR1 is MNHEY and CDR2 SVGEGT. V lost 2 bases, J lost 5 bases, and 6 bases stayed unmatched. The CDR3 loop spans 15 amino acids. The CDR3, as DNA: TGTGCCAGCAGTTACCGGCTAGCGGAGAACAATGAGCAGTTCTTC. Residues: CASSYRLAENNEQFF.

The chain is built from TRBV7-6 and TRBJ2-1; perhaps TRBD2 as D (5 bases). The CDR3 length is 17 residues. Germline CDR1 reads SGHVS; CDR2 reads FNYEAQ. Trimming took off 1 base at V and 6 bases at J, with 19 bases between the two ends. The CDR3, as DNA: TGTGCCAGCAGCTTAGTCTCTATCATACTAGGAGGCAATGAGCAGTTCTTC. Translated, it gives CASSLVSIILGGNEQFF.

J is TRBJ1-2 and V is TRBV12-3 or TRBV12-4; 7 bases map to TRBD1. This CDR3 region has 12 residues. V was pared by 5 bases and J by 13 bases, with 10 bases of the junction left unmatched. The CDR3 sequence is CASSTRNRGGTF. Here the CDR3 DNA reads TGTGCCAGCAGTACCCGAAACAGGGGCGGCACCTTC.

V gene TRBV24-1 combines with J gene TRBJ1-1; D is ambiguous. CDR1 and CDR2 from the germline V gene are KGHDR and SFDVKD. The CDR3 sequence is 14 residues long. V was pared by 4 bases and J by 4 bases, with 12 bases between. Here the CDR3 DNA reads TGTGCCACCAGTGACCCAGAAGTATCCACTGAAGCTTTCTTT. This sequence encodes CATSDPEVSTEAFF.

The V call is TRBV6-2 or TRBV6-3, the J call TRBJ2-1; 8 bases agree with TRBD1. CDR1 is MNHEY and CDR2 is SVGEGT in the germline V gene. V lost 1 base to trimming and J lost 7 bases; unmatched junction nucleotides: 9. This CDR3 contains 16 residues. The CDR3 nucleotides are TGTGCCAGCAGTTACTGGGCCCGGGACAGGATAAATGAGCAGTTCTTC. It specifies CASSYWARDRINEQFF.

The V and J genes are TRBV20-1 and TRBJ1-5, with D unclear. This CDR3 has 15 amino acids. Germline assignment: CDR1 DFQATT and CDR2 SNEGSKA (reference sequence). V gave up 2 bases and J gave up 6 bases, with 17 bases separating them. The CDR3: CSARLGIGKGQPQHF. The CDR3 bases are TGCAGTGCTAGATTGGGGATCGGGAAGGGTCAGCCCCAGCATTTT.

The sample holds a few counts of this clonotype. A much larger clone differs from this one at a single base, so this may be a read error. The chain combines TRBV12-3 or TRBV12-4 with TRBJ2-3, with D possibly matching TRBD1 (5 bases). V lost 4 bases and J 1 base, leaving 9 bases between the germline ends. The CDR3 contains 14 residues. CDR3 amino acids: CASSWIGGTDTQYF. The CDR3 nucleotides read TGTGCCAGCAGTTGGATAGGGGGCACAGATACGCAGTATTTT.

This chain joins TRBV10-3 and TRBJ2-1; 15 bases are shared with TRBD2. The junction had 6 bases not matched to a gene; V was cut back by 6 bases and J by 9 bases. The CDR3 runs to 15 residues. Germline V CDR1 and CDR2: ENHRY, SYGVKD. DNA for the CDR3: TGTGCCATCAGCGAAGGGACTAGCGGGGGGTTTGAGCAGTTCTTC. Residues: CAISEGTSGGFEQFF.

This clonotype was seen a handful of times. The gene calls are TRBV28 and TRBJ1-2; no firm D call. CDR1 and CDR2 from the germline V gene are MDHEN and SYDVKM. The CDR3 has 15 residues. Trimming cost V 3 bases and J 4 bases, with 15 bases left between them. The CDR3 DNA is TGTGCCAGCAGTTTCAGTGGCCCCCGAGGCTATGGCTACACCTTC. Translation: CASSFSGPRGYGYTF.

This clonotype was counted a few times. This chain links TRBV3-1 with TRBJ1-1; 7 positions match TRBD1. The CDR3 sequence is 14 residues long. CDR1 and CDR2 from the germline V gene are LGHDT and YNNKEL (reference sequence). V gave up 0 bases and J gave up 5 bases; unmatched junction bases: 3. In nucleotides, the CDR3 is TGTGCCAGCAGCCAAGAACAGGGGAGGACTGAAGCTTTCTTT. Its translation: CASSQEQGRTEAFF.

The CDR3 region has the DNA TGTGCCAGCTCTGACAGGGCCGGGGACGAGCAGTACTTC. Its translation: CASSDRAGDEQYF. This rearrangement joins TRBV27 to TRBJ2-7; 7 nucleotides align to TRBD1. The CDR3 loop spans 13 amino acids. CDR1 MNHEY and CDR2 SMNVEV come from the germline V gene (reference sequence). J was trimmed by 5 bases and V by 8 bases; bases with no gene match: 9.

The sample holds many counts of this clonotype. The CDR3 nucleotides are TGTGCCAGCAGTCCGCCGGGAGAGCAGTATTTT. Amino acid sequence: CASSPPGEQYF. The chain recombines TRBV12-3 or TRBV12-4 with TRBJ2-7; perhaps TRBD2 as D (6 bases). The last part of the DNA fits TRBJ2-3 better; the J call may be wrong. This CDR3 is 11 amino acids long.

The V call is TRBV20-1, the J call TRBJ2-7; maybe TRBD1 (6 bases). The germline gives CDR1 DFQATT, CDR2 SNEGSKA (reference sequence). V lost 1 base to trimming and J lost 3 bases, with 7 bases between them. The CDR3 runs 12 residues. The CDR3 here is CSARGQVYEQYF. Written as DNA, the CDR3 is TGCAGTGCTAGAGGACAGGTCTACGAGCAGTACTTC.

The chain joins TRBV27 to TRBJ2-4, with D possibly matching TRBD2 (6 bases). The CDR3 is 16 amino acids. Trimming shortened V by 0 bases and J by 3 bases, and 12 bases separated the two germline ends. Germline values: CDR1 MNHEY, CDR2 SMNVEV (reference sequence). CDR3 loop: CASSLSFSGNKNIQYF. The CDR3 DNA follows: TGTGCCAGCAGTTTATCCTTTAGCGGAAACAAAAACATTCAGTACTTC.

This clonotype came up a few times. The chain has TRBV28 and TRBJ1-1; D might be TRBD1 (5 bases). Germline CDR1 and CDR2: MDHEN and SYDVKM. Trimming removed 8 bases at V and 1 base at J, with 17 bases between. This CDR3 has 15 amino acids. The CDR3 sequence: CASAKTGRSNTEAFF. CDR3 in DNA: TGTGCCAGCGCCAAAACGGGACGCTCGAACACTGAAGCTTTCTTT. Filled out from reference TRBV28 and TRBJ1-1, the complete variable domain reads DVKVTQSSRYLVKRTGEKVFLECVQDMDHENMFWYRQDPGLGLRLIYFSYDVKMKEKGDIPEGYSVSREKKERFSLILESASTNQTSMYLCASAKTGRSNTEAFFGQGTRLTVV.

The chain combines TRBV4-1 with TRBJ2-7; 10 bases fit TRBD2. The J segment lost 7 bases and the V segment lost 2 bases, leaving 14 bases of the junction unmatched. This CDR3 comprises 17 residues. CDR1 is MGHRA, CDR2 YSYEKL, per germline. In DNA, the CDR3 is TGCGCCAGCAGCCAACCTCTAGCGGGAGTTCCCTACAATGAGCAGTACTTC. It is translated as CASSQPLAGVPYNEQYF.

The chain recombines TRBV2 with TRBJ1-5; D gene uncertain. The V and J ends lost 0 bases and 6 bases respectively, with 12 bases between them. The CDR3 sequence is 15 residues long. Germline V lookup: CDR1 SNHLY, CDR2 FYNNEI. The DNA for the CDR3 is TGTGCCAGCAGTGAAGCGCTGGGAGGGTTTCAGCCCCAGCATTTT. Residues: CASSEALGGFQPQHF.

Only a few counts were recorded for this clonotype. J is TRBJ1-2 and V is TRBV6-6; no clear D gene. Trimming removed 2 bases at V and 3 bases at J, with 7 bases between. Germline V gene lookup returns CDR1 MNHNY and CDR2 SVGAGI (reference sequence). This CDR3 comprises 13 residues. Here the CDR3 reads CASSYPEDYGYTF. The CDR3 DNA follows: TGTGCCAGCAGTTACCCGGAGGACTATGGCTACACCTTC.

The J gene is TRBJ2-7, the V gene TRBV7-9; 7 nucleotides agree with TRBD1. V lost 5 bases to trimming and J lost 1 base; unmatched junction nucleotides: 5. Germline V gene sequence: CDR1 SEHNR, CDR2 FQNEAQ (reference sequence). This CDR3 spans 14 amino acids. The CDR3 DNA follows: TGTGCCAGCAGCGGGGGACAGATTTCCTACGAGCAGTACTTC. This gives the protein CASSGGQISYEQYF.

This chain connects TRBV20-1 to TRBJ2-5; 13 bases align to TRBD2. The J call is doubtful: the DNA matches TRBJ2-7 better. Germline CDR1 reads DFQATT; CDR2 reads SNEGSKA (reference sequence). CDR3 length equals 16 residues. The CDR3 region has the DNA TGCAGTGCTAGGCCCACGACTAGCGGGAGGATGGACGAGCAGTACTTC. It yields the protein CSARPTTSGRMDEQYF.